This T cell receptor (beta chain) came from a study of T cell repertoires in cytomegalovirus infection. Study-level results: Within the response measured ex vivo, HLA-C-restricted CMV-specific TCR beta clonotypes were dominant.

This clonotype was seen a handful of times. Its cognate antigen is unknown. TCRdb passed the reads through MiXCR, listing each CDR3 protein once. The table lists 630,000 or so distinct CDR3 sequences, roughly 24% of them singletons. CDR1 and CDR2 (germline): MNHEY, SMNVEV (reference sequence). J gave up 1 base and V 7 bases, and 10 bases lay outside the gene matches. The CDR3 has 16 residues. Material for sequencing was CD8+ T cells from PBMCs. This receptor was identified in a human donor in good health (CMV status not recorded). Some clones in this sample may be carry-over from other donors' samples. This sequence joins TRBV27 and TRBJ2-5; 9 bases align to TRBD1. Here the CDR3 DNA reads TGTGCCAGCACCCCGTTGGGGGGACAGGGCCAAGAGACCCAGTACTTC. It encodes CASTPLGGQGQETQYF.